This T cell receptor beta chain was found in a study of cytomegalovirus exposure and HLA in healthy donors. At collection, donors were nominally healthy, but unrecorded immune exposures were probable. Researchers ran the PCR with 60 Vbeta and 13 Jbeta primers. Generated by immunoSEQ multiplex PCR, the TCRdb table keeps only in-frame clones and is missing some. The data show over 130,000 clones, 80% seen once. Broader study findings: Relative to equally common others, HLA-associated TCR beta chains showed greater clonal expansion in a later analysis. In a later analysis, DRB1 alleles had the most associated TCRs; HLA-C alleles the fewest.

To note about this clone: Antigen specificity is unknown.

V lost 2 bases to trimming and J lost 0 bases; unmatched junction nucleotides: 16. Germline values: CDR1 SGHVS, CDR2 FNYEAQ. The CDR3 runs to 21 residues. The sequenced sample consisted of PBMCs. The chain carries TRBV7-6 and TRBJ2-3; 11 nucleotides line up with TRBD2. The origin of this receptor is a middle-aged man in good health and CMV-seronegative. The CDR3 here is CASSLSSPLAGGLTSTDTQYF. In nucleotides, the CDR3 is TGTGCCAGCAGCTTAAGTAGCCCGCTAGCGGGGGGCCTCACTAGCACAGATACGCAGTATTTT.